This T cell receptor (beta chain) came from a study of T cell repertoires in cytomegalovirus infection. As for the study in general: Both a matching HLA type and CMV infection were indicated by public TCR beta signatures.

V lost 5 bases and J lost 3, with 19 bases in between. Per germline, CDR1 SGHVS and CDR2 FQNEAQ. CDR3 length: 16 amino acids. This clonotype was recorded at least ten times. The target antigen is unknown. One entry per CDR3 protein results from TCRdb running MiXCR on the reads. The table records about 900,000 distinct CDR3 sequences, approximately 30% of them present only once. Study-wide findings and caveats: In two of eight donors, the top clonotype was HLA-C-restricted CMV-specific.

The gene calls are TRBV7-8 and TRBJ2-5; D gene ambiguous. The source is a human donor in good health (CMV status not recorded). Some clones in this sample may be carry-over from other donors' samples. The starting material was cultured CD8+ T cells from PBMCs, obtained from culture after CMV antigen stimulation. CDR3 DNA: TGTGCCAGCAGCCTAGGATTAGAGCTGGGAAAAGAGACCCAGTACTTC. Its protein is CASSLGLELGKETQYF.